The 23 T cell receptor beta chains given below trace back to one sample, sequenced in a study of metastatic and nonmetastatic thyroid tumors. No treatment of any kind had been given to any patient before thyroid surgery. TCRdb re-clonotyped the PCR reads through MiXCR. The sample yields tens of thousands of clones, 10% to 15% seen once. Source material: blood. The source is a female donor with papillary thyroid cancer or a benign thyroid nodule (not recorded which). Some clones in this sample may be carry-over from other donors' samples.

This clone was recorded many times. The chain links TRBV27 to TRBJ1-5; unclear D gene. CDR1 is MNHEY, CDR2 SMNVEV, per germline (reference sequence). Deletions cut 2 bases from V and 7 bases from J, with 9 bases between. The CDR3 spans 13 residues. The CDR3 coding sequence is TGTGCCAGCAGTTTACATCGTTCCCAGCCCCAGCATTTT. The encoded protein is CASSLHRSQPQHF.

For this clone: A much larger clone differs from this one at a single base, so this may be a read error. The gene calls are TRBV24-1 and TRBJ2-3; D tentatively fits TRBD1 or TRBD2 (6 bases each). With 2 bases removed from V and 0 bases from J, the gap between germline ends came to 14 bases. The CDR3 spans 17 residues. Germline V lookup: CDR1 KGHDR, CDR2 SFDVKD. This CDR3 is CATSDSTLGGSTDTQYF. The CDR3 region has the DNA TGTGCCACCAGTGATTCTACCCTAGGGGGGAGCACAGATACGCAGTATTTT.

This clone appeared many times. The chain recombines TRBV28 with TRBJ2-7; the D gene is possibly TRBD1 (6 bases). The CDR3 totals 14 residues. Trimming took 3 bases from V and 4 from J, leaving 13 bases between them. The germline V gene encodes CDR1 MDHEN and CDR2 SYDVKM. The CDR3 reads CASSFLRDKYEQYF. The CDR3 DNA reads as TGTGCCAGCAGTTTTCTTAGGGACAAGTACGAGCAGTACTTC. The whole variable domain, filled in from reference TRBV28 and TRBJ2-7, reads DVKVTQSSRYLVKRTGEKVFLECVQDMDHENMFWYRQDPGLGLRLIYFSYDVKMKEKGDIPEGYSVSREKKERFSLILESASTNQTSMYLCASSFLRDKYEQYFGPGTRLTVT.

The sample holds many counts of this clone. The chain couples TRBV6-1 to TRBJ1-1; TRBD1 aligns across 9 bases. V shed 4 bases and J 5 bases; nucleotides not matched to a gene: 5. CDR1 is MNHNS, CDR2 SASEGT, per germline. The CDR3 consists of 14 residues. The CDR3 bases are TGTGCCAGCAGTGCGGACAGGGGAGGGACTGAAGCTTTCTTT. This codes for CASSADRGGTEAFF.

This clone was counted ten times or more. This chain links TRBV12-3 or TRBV12-4 with TRBJ1-5; a possible D gene is TRBD1 (6 bases). CDR3 size: 13 residues. V dropped 4 bases and J dropped 6 bases, with 10 bases sitting between them. Written as DNA, the CDR3 is TGTGCCAGCAGTTCGGGGGGCGTTCAGCCCCAGCATTTT. Its protein is CASSSGGVQPQHF.

This clone was counted ten times or more. The rearrangement links TRBV3-1 to TRBJ1-1; a weak D match, TRBD1 (6 bases). V was trimmed by 4 bases and J by 1 base, leaving 7 bases between them. The CDR3 sequence is 13 residues long. Looked up from germline, CDR1 is LGHDT and CDR2 is YNNKEL (reference sequence). The CDR3 protein is CASSPTGNTEAFF. The CDR3 DNA follows: TGTGCCAGCAGCCCGACAGGGAACACTGAAGCTTTCTTT.

In this sample, this clone turned up many times. The CDR3 reads CATSDYGGNEQFF. The DNA of the CDR3 is TGTGCCACCAGTGATTACGGGGGCAATGAGCAGTTCTTC. The chain carries TRBV24-1 and TRBJ2-1, with a tentative D call TRBD2 (6 bases). The germline V gene has CDR1 KGHDR and CDR2 SFDVKD. V was shortened by 2 bases and J by 6 bases, with 7 bases between the two germline ends. The CDR3 is 13 residues long.

Concerning this clone: This sample includes further DNA sequences coding for the same CDR3. This rearrangement joins TRBV20-1 to TRBJ2-7, with 8 bases that match TRBD2. Germline V gives CDR1 DFQATT, CDR2 SNEGSKA (reference sequence). V gave up 6 bases and J gave up 2 bases; unmatched junction bases: 6. This CDR3 region has 13 residues. The CDR3 region is CSAKGLAAYEQYF. As DNA, the CDR3 is TGCAGTGCCAAAGGACTAGCAGCCTACGAGCAGTACTTC.

This clone was counted only a few times. The gene calls are TRBV9 and TRBJ2-2, with D maybe TRBD2 (5 bases). V lost 0 bases to trimming and J lost 2 bases, with 11 bases between them. Germline loops: CDR1 SGDLS, CDR2 YYNGEE. CDR3 size: 16 residues. The CDR3, as DNA: TGTGCCAGCAGCGTAGAGGTGAGCGGCAACACCGGGGAGCTGTTTTTT. Translation: CASSVEVSGNTGELFF.

This clone was detected many times. The chain carries TRBV28 and TRBJ2-3; D not certain. V lost 5 bases to trimming and J lost 1 base, with 13 bases between them. The germline CDR1 and CDR2 sequences are MDHEN and SYDVKM. This CDR3 contains 15 residues. In nucleotides, the CDR3 is TGTGCCAGCAGTCCCTCGAACTGGGGCACAGATACGCAGTATTTT. Translated, it gives CASSPSNWGTDTQYF.

This clone was found many times. The chain links TRBV19 to TRBJ1-5; 8 nucleotides match TRBD1. The CDR3 loop spans 16 amino acids. Germline values: CDR1 LNHDA, CDR2 SQIVND (reference sequence). The trim removed 7 bases at V and 9 bases at J, leaving 17 bases unmatched. This chain's CDR3 is CASTRTHLDRVSPQHF. In DNA form, the CDR3 reads TGTGCCAGTACCCGCACCCATTTGGACAGGGTATCGCCCCAGCATTTT.

This clone was recorded at least ten times. The chain carries TRBV5-1 and TRBJ2-3; tentatively, D is TRBD2 (7 bases). This CDR3 contains 14 residues. Deletions cut 3 bases from V and 6 bases from J, with 14 bases between. Looked up from germline, CDR1 is SGHRS and CDR2 is YFSETQ. In DNA, the CDR3 is TGCGCCAGCAGCTGGGGGGGCGTAGGGGATACGCAGTATTTT. Residues: CASSWGGVGDTQYF.

This clone was seen ten or more times. This chain connects TRBV11-2 to TRBJ2-7; perhaps TRBD1 as D (8 bases). Trimming took 6 bases from V and 8 from J, leaving 23 bases between them. CDR3 length: 15 amino acids. Germline loops: CDR1 SGHAT, CDR2 FQNNGV. In nucleotides, the CDR3 is TGTGCCAGCAGATCGACAGGGGAGGGGAGGTCTAAGCAGTACTTC. Protein product: CASRSTGEGRSKQYF.

This clone was seen only a few times. The chain is built from TRBV12-3 or TRBV12-4 and TRBJ2-3, with TRBD2 matching 10 bases. The CDR3 runs 18 residues. After removal of 3 bases from V and 3 bases from J, the junction contained 12 bases not matched to a gene. For the CDR3, the DNA is TGTGCCAGCAGTTTTAGGAGCGGGAGGGGTCGTGGTACAGATACGCAGTATTTT. This translates into CASSFRSGRGRGTDTQYF.

The sample holds a few counts of this clone. Just one base apart from a much larger clone, this may be a read error. Other nucleotide sequences in the sample specify the same CDR3. The V gene is TRBV5-4, the J gene TRBJ2-2; D gene ambiguous. The CDR3 has 13 amino acids. In germline, CDR1 is SGHNT, CDR2 YYREEE (reference sequence). DNA for the CDR3: TGTGCCAGTAGCTTCCCGAACACCGGGGAGCTGTTTTTT. Amino acids: CASSFPNTGELFF.

This clone was observed many times. A much larger clone differs by one base, so this may be a read error. J is TRBJ1-2 and V is TRBV6-1, with 9 positions matching TRBD1. In germline, CDR1 is MNHNS, CDR2 SASEGT. The CDR3 runs 15 residues. The trim removed 8 bases at V and 6 bases at J, leaving 13 bases unmatched. CDR3 sequence: CASRRQGEFKDGYTF. The DNA for the CDR3 is TGTGCCAGCCGTCGACAGGGGGAATTTAAGGATGGCTACACCTTC.

This clone is a singleton in its sample. A much more abundant neighbour one base away suggests this may be a read error. The gene calls are TRBV6-1 and TRBJ2-5; 14 bases map to TRBD2. The CDR3 has 19 amino acids. Germline CDR1 and CDR2: MNHNS and SASEGT. CDR3 coding DNA: TGTGCCAACAGTGAAGCGCTCGGGACTAGCGGGAGTTTGGAAGAGACCCAGTACTTC. This sequence encodes CANSEALGTSGSLEETQYF.

Many counts were recorded for this clone. Mismatch with germline at one junction end may stem from a read error. This sequence joins TRBV3-1 and TRBJ2-2; D is unclear. CDR3 size: 14 residues. Germline CDR1 is LGHDT and CDR2 is YNNKEL (reference sequence). CDR3 amino acids: CASRHYANTGELFF. CDR3 nucleotides: TGTGCCAGCCGCCACTACGCGAACACCGGGGAGCTGTTTTTT.

This clone was detected ten times or more. V gene TRBV12-3 or TRBV12-4 combines with J gene TRBJ2-1, with 7 positions matching TRBD2. The length of the CDR3 is 12 residues. V shed 6 bases and J 11 bases; nucleotides not matched to a gene: 7. The CDR3 region has the DNA TGTGCCAGCAGCCCACTGGGAGGGCAGCAGTTCTTC. As protein: CASSPLGGQQFF.

Many counts were recorded for this clone. The CDR3 spells CASSDQITGTGKNTGELFF. CDR3 bases: TGTGCCAGCAGTGACCAAATAACAGGGACCGGTAAAAACACCGGGGAGCTGTTTTTT. The rearrangement joins TRBV6-4 to TRBJ2-2; TRBD1 might be the D (6 bases). The CDR3 loop spans 19 amino acids. Germline V gene sequence: CDR1 MRHNA, CDR2 SNTAGT. V was pared by 2 bases and J by 2 bases, with 21 bases between.

This clone was observed at least ten times. The V gene is TRBV19, the J gene TRBJ2-7, with TRBD1 matching 10 bases. From germline, CDR1 is LNHDA and CDR2 SQIVND (reference sequence). This CDR3 region has 14 residues. V shed 4 bases, J shed 4 bases, and the junction held 4 bases outside the gene matches. The CDR3 nucleotides read TGTGCCAGTAGTACCCCGGGACAGGGGTACGAGCAGTACTTC. Translated, it gives CASSTPGQGYEQYF.

The chain combines TRBV20-1 with TRBJ2-1; the match to TRBD2 covers 12 bases. Germline trimming cut 3 bases from V and 8 bases from J; bases unmatched to any gene: 5. The germline CDR1 and CDR2 sequences are DFQATT and SNEGSKA (reference sequence). This CDR3 contains 14 residues. The CDR3 here is CSARRLAGGDEQFF. The CDR3 DNA reads as TGCAGTGCTAGGCGGCTAGCGGGAGGGGATGAGCAGTTCTTC.

This clone was picked up many times. This chain uses TRBV19 with TRBJ1-5; D is unclear. Germline values: CDR1 LNHDA, CDR2 SQIVND (reference sequence). CDR3 length equals 13 residues. With 3 bases removed from V and 4 bases from J, the gap between germline ends came to 7 bases. For the CDR3, the DNA is TGTGCCAGTAGTATTCAGGTTAATCAGCCCCAGCATTTT. It translates to CASSIQVNQPQHF.